The clone carrying this T cell receptor (beta chain) appeared a single time. Its specificity is not known. The data are from a study of T cell responses to AZD1222 COVID-19 vaccine. Study context: Second-dose intervals of approximately 4 or approximately 12 weeks were pooled. Study-level results: The study found Spike-specific TCR breadth and depth rose after two AZD1222 doses.

Clones were read by immunoSEQ multiplex PCR, and TCRdb kept only the in-frame ones, dropping some. This table has over 120,000 clones, around 93% appearing once. The material sequenced was peripheral blood, taken on day 0 of AZD1222 vaccination. The sequence was collected from an adult in good health.

Written as DNA, the CDR3 is TGTGCTAGTGCCCCCGGGACAGGGGAATTCGGAAACACCATATATTTT. As protein: CASAPGTGEFGNTIYF. The chain joins TRBV12-5 to TRBJ1-3; TRBD1 matches at 10 bases. Germline V gives CDR1 LGHNT, CDR2 FRNRAP. Unmatched junction bases numbered 10, after V lost 7 bases and J lost 4 bases. This CDR3 has 16 amino acids.